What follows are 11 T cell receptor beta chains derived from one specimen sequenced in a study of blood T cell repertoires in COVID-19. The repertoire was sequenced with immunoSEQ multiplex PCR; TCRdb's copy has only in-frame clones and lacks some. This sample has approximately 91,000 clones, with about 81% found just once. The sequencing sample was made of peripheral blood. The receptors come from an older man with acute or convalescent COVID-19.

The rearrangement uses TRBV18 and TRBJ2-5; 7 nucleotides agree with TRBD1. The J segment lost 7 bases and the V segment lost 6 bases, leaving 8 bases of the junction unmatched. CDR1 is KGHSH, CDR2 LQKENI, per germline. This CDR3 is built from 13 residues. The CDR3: CASSPGAGGTQYF. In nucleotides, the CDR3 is TGTGCCAGCTCCCCCGGGGCAGGGGGGACCCAGTACTTC.

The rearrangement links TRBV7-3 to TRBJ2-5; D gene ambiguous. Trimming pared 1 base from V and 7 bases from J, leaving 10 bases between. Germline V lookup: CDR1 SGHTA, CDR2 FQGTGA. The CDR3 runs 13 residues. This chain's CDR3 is CASSLSPRGTQYF. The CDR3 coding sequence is TGTGCCAGCAGCTTAAGTCCCCGCGGGACCCAGTACTTC.

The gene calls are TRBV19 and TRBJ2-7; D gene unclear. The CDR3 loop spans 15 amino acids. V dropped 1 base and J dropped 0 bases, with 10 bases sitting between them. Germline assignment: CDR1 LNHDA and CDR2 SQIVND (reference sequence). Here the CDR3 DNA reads TGTGCCAGTAGTATAGCAGGCAGAAGCTCCTACGAGCAGTACTTC. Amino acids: CASSIAGRSSYEQYF.

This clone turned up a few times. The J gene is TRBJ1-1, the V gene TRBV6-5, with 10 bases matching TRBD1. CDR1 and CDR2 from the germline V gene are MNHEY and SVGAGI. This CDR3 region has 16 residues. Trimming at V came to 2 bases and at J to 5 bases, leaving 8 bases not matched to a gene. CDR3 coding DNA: TGTGCCAGCAGTTACAGGACAGGGGGACTTTGGACTGAAGCTTTCTTT. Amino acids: CASSYRTGGLWTEAFF.

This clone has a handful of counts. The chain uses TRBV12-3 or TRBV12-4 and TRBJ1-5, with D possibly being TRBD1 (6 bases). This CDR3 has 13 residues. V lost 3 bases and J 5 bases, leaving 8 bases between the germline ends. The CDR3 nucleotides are TGTGCCAGCAGTTTGGGGGCAGATCAGCCCCAGCATTTT. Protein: CASSLGADQPQHF.

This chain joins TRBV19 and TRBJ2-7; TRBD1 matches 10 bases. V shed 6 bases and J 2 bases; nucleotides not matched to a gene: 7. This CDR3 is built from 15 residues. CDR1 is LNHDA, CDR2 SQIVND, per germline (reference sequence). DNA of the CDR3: TGTGCCAGTAGCAACGCCGGGACAGGGGCCTACGAGCAGTACTTC. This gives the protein CASSNAGTGAYEQYF.

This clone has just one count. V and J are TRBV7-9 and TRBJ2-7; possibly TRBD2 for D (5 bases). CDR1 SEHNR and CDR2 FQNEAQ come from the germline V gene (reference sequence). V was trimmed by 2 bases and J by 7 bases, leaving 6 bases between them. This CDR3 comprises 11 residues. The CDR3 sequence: CASSLSGEQYF. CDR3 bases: TGTGCCAGCAGCTTATCGGGGGAGCAGTACTTC.

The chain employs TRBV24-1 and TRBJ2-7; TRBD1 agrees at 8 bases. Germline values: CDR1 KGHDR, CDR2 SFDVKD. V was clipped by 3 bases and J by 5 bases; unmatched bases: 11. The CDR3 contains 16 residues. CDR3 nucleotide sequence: TGTGCCACCAGTGATCTGAGGCCAGGGGGCGGCCACGAGCAGTACTTC. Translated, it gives CATSDLRPGGGHEQYF.

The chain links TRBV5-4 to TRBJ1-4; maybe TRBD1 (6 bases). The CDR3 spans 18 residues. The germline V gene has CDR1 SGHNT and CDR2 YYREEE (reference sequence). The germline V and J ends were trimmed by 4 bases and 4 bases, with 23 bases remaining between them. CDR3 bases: TGTGCCAGCAGCCTCGGGGGGCCCTCACAACTTTTTAATGAAAAACTGTTTTTT. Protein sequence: CASSLGGPSQLFNEKLFF. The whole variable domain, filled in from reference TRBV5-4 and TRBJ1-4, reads ETGVTQSPTHLIKTRGQQVTLRCSSQSGHNTVSWYQQALGQGPQFIFQYYREEENGRGNFPPRFSGLQFPNYSSELNVNALELDDSALYLCASSLGGPSQLFNEKLFFGSGTQLSVL.

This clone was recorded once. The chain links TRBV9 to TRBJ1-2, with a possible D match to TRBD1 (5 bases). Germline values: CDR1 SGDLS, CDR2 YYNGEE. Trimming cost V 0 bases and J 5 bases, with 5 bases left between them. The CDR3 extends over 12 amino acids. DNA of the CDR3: TGTGCCAGCAGCGTAGGGACATATGGCTACACCTTC. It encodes CASSVGTYGYTF. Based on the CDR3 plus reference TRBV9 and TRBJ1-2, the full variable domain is DSGVTQTPKHLITATGQRVTLRCSPRSGDLSVYWYQQSLDQGLQFLIQYYNGEERAKGNILERFSAQQFPDLHSELNLSSLELGDSALYFCASSVGTYGYTFGSGTRLTVV.

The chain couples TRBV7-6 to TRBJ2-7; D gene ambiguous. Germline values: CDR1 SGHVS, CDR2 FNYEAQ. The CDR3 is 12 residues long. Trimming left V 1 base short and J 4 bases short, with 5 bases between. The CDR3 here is CASSLGQYEQYF. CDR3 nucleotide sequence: TGTGCCAGCAGCTTAGGGCAATACGAGCAGTACTTC. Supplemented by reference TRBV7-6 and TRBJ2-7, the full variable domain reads GAGVSQSPRYKVTKRGQDVALRCDPISGHVSLYWYRQALGQGPEFLTYFNYEAQQDKSGLPNDRFSAERPEGSISTLTIQRTEQRDSAMYRCASSLGQYEQYFGPGTRLTVT.